These 21 T cell receptor beta chains were sequenced from one sample in a study of CD8 T cells in Susac syndrome. An input of about 0.45 to 1 ug of RNA was subjected to reverse transcription using random hexamers. TCRdb analysed the immunoSEQ multiplex PCR reads with MiXCR anew, one entry per CDR3 protein. The sample records approximately 79,000 distinct CDR3 sequences, around 93% being singletons. Sequenced sample: CD8+ T cells from PBMCs. The source is a human donor with Susac syndrome.

The chain employs TRBV9 and TRBJ2-1; 9 positions agree with TRBD2. The CDR3 runs to 15 residues. Germline CDR1 and CDR2: SGDLS and YYNGEE. V lost 0 bases to trimming and J lost 5 bases; unmatched junction nucleotides: 3. CDR3 region: CASSVDLAGNNEQFF. Here the CDR3 DNA reads TGTGCCAGCAGCGTAGATCTAGCGGGGAACAATGAGCAGTTCTTC.

This chain links TRBV4-3 with TRBJ2-7, with TRBD1 identical over 10 bases. CDR3 length equals 15 residues. After removal of 5 bases from V and 0 bases from J, the junction contained 4 bases not matched to a gene. CDR1 and CDR2 (germline): LGHNA, YSLEER. This CDR3 is CASSMGQGRSYEQYF. The DNA of the CDR3 is TGCGCCAGCAGCATGGGACAGGGGCGCTCCTACGAGCAGTACTTC.

Worth noting for this clonotype: At one boundary the junction diverges from the germline segment, which might be a read error. The chain has TRBV19 and TRBJ2-2, with D uncertain. This CDR3 is built from 15 residues. From germline, CDR1 is LNHDA and CDR2 SQIVND (reference sequence). The CDR3 protein is CASSVDGANTGELFF. The CDR3, as DNA: TGTGCCAGTAGTGTAGACGGAGCAAACACCGGGGAGCTGTTTTTT. The variable domain in full, with the rest retrieved from reference TRBV19 and TRBJ2-2, is DGGITQSPKYLFRKEGQNVTLSCEQNLNHDAMYWYRQDPGQGLRLIYYSQIVNDFQKGDIAEGYSVSREKKESFPLTVTSAQKNPTAFYLCASSVDGANTGELFFGEGSRLTVL.

The chain is built from TRBV2 and TRBJ2-7, with 14 positions matching TRBD2. V shed 2 bases and J 0 bases; nucleotides not matched to a gene: 9. Looked up from germline, CDR1 is SNHLY and CDR2 is FYNNEI. CDR3 length: 19 amino acids. CDR3 in amino acids: CASSELGLAGGYDSYEQYF. DNA for the CDR3: TGTGCCAGCAGTGAACTTGGACTAGCGGGGGGCTACGACTCCTACGAGCAGTACTTC.

V is TRBV7-9 and J is TRBJ2-1; no definite D call. Germline V gene lookup returns CDR1 SEHNR and CDR2 FQNEAQ (reference sequence). This CDR3 contains 12 residues. Between the trimmed V and J ends, which lost 1 base and 6 bases, there was a span of 4 bases. CDR3 bases: TGTGCCAGCAGCTTAGGATCCAATGAGCAGTTCTTC. Translated: CASSLGSNEQFF. The full variable domain, in which reference TRBV7-9 and TRBJ2-1 provide the parts outside the CDR3, is DTGVSQNPRHKITKRGQNVTFRCDPISEHNRLYWYRQTLGQGPEFLTYFQNEAQLEKSRLLSDRFSAERPKGSFSTLEIQRTEQGDSAMYLCASSLGSNEQFFGPGTRLTVL.

In nucleotides, the CDR3 is TGTGCCAGCAGCTTACGGGGGGACACTGAAGCTTTCTTT. Its translation: CASSLRGDTEAFF. The chain recombines TRBV13 with TRBJ1-1; possible D gene TRBD1, 5 bases. This CDR3 region has 13 residues. Germline values: CDR1 PRHDT, CDR2 FYEKMQ (reference sequence). The V end lost 2 bases, the J end lost 3 bases, and 7 bases lay between the germline ends.

This sequence joins TRBV28 and TRBJ2-1; a possible D gene is TRBD2 (6 bases). The CDR3 sequence is 15 residues long. V shed 2 bases and J shed 6 bases, with 14 bases lying between them. Germline CDR1 and CDR2: MDHEN and SYDVKM. CDR3 loop: CASSLGGLGSNEQFF. The DNA of the CDR3 is TGTGCCAGCAGTTTAGGGGGACTGGGAAGCAATGAGCAGTTCTTC.

This rearrangement joins TRBV6-5 to TRBJ1-4, with 8 bases aligning to TRBD1. Trimming cost V 6 bases and J 8 bases; bases outside gene matches: 8. The CDR3 is 14 amino acids. Germline CDR1 MNHEY, CDR2 SVGAGI. The CDR3 spells CASSRTGPEEKLFF. In DNA form, the CDR3 reads TGTGCCAGCAGCCGGACAGGGCCTGAGGAAAAACTGTTTTTT.

The CDR3 region is CASSYSQTQYF. CDR3 bases: TGTGCCAGCAGTTACTCACAGACCCAGTACTTC. The chain combines TRBV6-5 with TRBJ2-5; no definite D call. CDR3 length equals 11 residues. Trimming shortened V by 0 bases and J by 6 bases, and 2 bases separated the two germline ends. Germline assignment: CDR1 MNHEY and CDR2 SVGAGI.

This sequence joins TRBV4-1 and TRBJ2-3, with 9 bases fitting TRBD2. From germline, CDR1 is MGHRA and CDR2 YSYEKL. The CDR3 extends over 19 amino acids. The trim removed 1 base at V and 2 bases at J, leaving 13 bases unmatched. The CDR3, as DNA: TGCGCCAGCAGCCAAGGTCCCCGGCGACTAGCGGAGGACACAGATACGCAGTATTTT. Residues: CASSQGPRRLAEDTDTQYF.

The rearrangement joins TRBV6-2 or TRBV6-3 to TRBJ2-7, with 11 positions matching TRBD2. CDR3 length: 15 residues. The germline gives CDR1 MNHEY, CDR2 SVGEGT. The J segment lost 3 bases and the V segment lost 7 bases, leaving 8 bases of the junction unmatched. CDR3 residues: CASNRLAGLNYEQYF. The DNA for the CDR3 is TGTGCCAGCAATCGACTAGCGGGACTTAACTACGAGCAGTACTTC.

J is TRBJ2-4 and V is TRBV7-9, with 7 bases lining up with TRBD2. The CDR3 has 18 residues. Trimming removed 4 bases from V and 0 bases from J; junction bases left unmatched: 12. Germline lookup yields CDR1 SEHNR and CDR2 FQNEAQ (reference sequence). The CDR3: CASSSYAGTKLAKNIQYF. The CDR3 DNA follows: TGTGCCAGCAGCTCTTACGCCGGGACTAAGCTAGCCAAAAACATTCAGTACTTC.

The sample holds one count of this clonotype. This sequence joins TRBV3-1 and TRBJ2-7; D call uncertain. Germline V CDR1 and CDR2: LGHDT, YNNKEL (reference sequence). V lost 1 base and J lost 3, with 4 bases in between. This CDR3 comprises 12 residues. The CDR3 bases are TGTGCCAGCAGCCAAGCTGGCTACGAGCAGTACTTC. Protein: CASSQAGYEQYF.

This chain uses TRBV29-1 with TRBJ1-2; 11 bases line up with TRBD1. Looked up from germline, CDR1 is SQVTM and CDR2 is ANQGSEA. After removal of 6 bases from V and 3 bases from J, the junction contained 6 bases not matched to a gene. CDR3 length: 14 residues. CDR3 in amino acids: CSVPGQGAYYGYTF. CDR3 coding DNA: TGCAGCGTGCCCGGACAGGGGGCCTACTATGGCTACACCTTC.

The J gene is TRBJ1-3, the V gene TRBV9; perhaps TRBD1 as D (6 bases). Germline CDR1 reads SGDLS; CDR2 reads YYNGEE. With 0 bases removed from V and 4 bases from J, the gap between germline ends came to 14 bases. This CDR3 comprises 16 residues. This CDR3 is CASSVGSGAPGNTIYF. The CDR3 DNA sequence: TGTGCCAGCAGCGTAGGTTCAGGGGCGCCGGGAAACACCATATATTTT.

The sample holds a few counts of this clonotype. This chain connects TRBV5-6 to TRBJ2-7; TRBD1 might be the D (6 bases). The CDR3 runs 14 residues. V was shortened by 3 bases and J by 2 bases, with 12 bases between the two germline ends. In germline, CDR1 is SGHDT, CDR2 YYEEEE. CDR3 nucleotide sequence: TGTGCCAGCAGCTCCGGGACACGACCCTACGAGCAGTACTTC. This translates into CASSSGTRPYEQYF.

V and J are TRBV6-5 and TRBJ2-2; D not resolved. The CDR3 covers 15 residues. Deletions cut 2 bases from V and 0 bases from J, with 7 bases between. The germline V gene has CDR1 MNHEY and CDR2 SVGAGI. CDR3 loop: CASSYGVPNTGELFF. The CDR3 DNA reads as TGTGCCAGCAGTTACGGGGTGCCGAACACCGGGGAGCTGTTTTTT.

This chain joins TRBV19 and TRBJ1-5; a weak D match, TRBD1 (5 bases). In germline, CDR1 is LNHDA, CDR2 SQIVND (reference sequence). The V gene lost 4 bases and the J gene lost 5 bases, with 15 bases spanning the gap. This CDR3 contains 15 residues. In DNA form, the CDR3 reads TGTGCCAGTAGTAGCCGGGGGATACGGGATCAGCCCCAGCATTTT. Encoded protein: CASSSRGIRDQPQHF.

V usage is TRBV4-2 and J usage is TRBJ2-7; no clear D gene. With 1 base removed from V and 6 bases from J, the gap between germline ends came to 4 bases. CDR1 is LGHNA, CDR2 YNFKEQ, per germline. The CDR3 totals 11 residues. The CDR3 DNA is TGTGCCAGCAGCCAAGGGAGCGAGCAGTACTTC. It yields the protein CASSQGSEQYF.

The chain is built from TRBV11-2 and TRBJ1-2; D remains unclear. The germline V gene has CDR1 SGHAT and CDR2 FQNNGV. V lost 1 base and J 4 bases, leaving 7 bases between the germline ends. The CDR3 has 13 amino acids. CDR3 nucleotides: TGTGCCAGCAGCTTAGGGGGTACCTATGGCTACACCTTC. Translated, it gives CASSLGGTYGYTF.

This sequence joins TRBV9 and TRBJ1-1; TRBD1 aligns across 9 bases. The CDR3 runs to 16 residues. V lost 0 bases and J lost 5; bases outside the gene matches: 8. Germline CDR1 and CDR2: SGDLS and YYNGEE. CDR3 bases: TGTGCCAGCAGCGTAGAGCCGGGGACAGGGAGGACTGAAGCTTTCTTT. Translated, it gives CASSVEPGTGRTEAFF.